This note documents a single TCR beta chain sequence. No antigen is known for it. V shed 6 bases and J shed 3 bases, with 11 bases lying between them. This CDR3 contains 13 residues. The germline CDR1 and CDR2 sequences are MNHEY and SVGAGI. Using immunoSEQ multiplex PCR, the repertoire was profiled, and TCRdb retains in-frame clones only, with some absent. The table includes 180,000 or so clones, 87% detected once. The sample is drawn from a study of Ad26.COV2.S vaccination and SARS-CoV-2 variants. General study findings and limits: Placebo and vaccine recipients had non-spike TCR breadth that was similar. Total responses of T cells may have been underestimated by the analyses of TCR breadth and depth. Marked by substantial breadth, spike-specific CD8+ and CD4+ T cell responses were reportedly seen after vaccination. Spike-specific TCR breadth in vaccine recipients exceeded that seen in placebo recipients.

This TCR was sampled from a human donor who had recovered from COVID-19. The specimen was peripheral blood, collected after recovery from COVID-19. The V call is TRBV6-5, the J call TRBJ1-1; D is unclear. CDR3 bases: TGTGCCAGCAGCCGAAGATGGGACACTGAAGCTTTCTTT. Translation: CASSRRWDTEAFF.